A selection of T cell receptor beta chains follows, all from one sample in a study of blood T cell repertoires in COVID-19. Data came from immunoSEQ multiplex PCR; TCRdb stores just in-frame clones and leaves some out. This repertoire shows approximately 150,000 clones, approximately 86% found once; its top ten account for 7.5% to 10%. The sequencing sample was made of peripheral blood. These TCRs come from an elderly woman with COVID-19, enrolled during active disease. CDR3s include the opening cysteine and the closing phenylalanine or tryptophan. Fields, in order: clone size, D gene, V gene, J gene, CDR3 protein, CDR3 DNA. A D gene is named only where the DNA matches it firmly. For some rows the clone size is stated as once, few or many, or as a class when expanded; others skip it.

clone_size: .; d_call: TRBD1; v_call: TRBV5-1; j_call: TRBJ1-1; cdr3_aa: CASSPQGANTEAFF; cdr3_nt: TGCGCCAGCAGCCCCCAGGGGGCGAACACTGAAGCTTTCTTT
clone_size: once; d_call: .; v_call: TRBV7-9; j_call: TRBJ1-2; cdr3_aa: CASSSGGRGYTF; cdr3_nt: TGTGCCAGCAGTTCGGGGGGCCGGGGCTACACCTTC
clone_size: .; d_call: .; v_call: TRBV3-1/TRBV3-2; j_call: TRBJ1-5; cdr3_aa: CASSLQYSNQPQHF; cdr3_nt: TGTGCCAGCAGCTTACAGTATAGCAATCAGCCCCAGCATTTT
clone_size: once; d_call: TRBD1; v_call: TRBV27; j_call: TRBJ1-5; cdr3_aa: CASRFQRTGVGQPQHF; cdr3_nt: TGTGCCAGCAGATTTCAGAGGACAGGGGTAGGGCAGCCCCAGCATTTT
clone_size: .; d_call: .; v_call: TRBV7-2; j_call: TRBJ2-7; cdr3_aa: CASGRGAGVGHF; cdr3_nt: TGTGCCAGCGGAAGAGGGGCAGGGGTGGGTCACTTC
clone_size: .; d_call: .; v_call: TRBV5-4; j_call: TRBJ1-2; cdr3_aa: CASSVDGVSMGGYTF; cdr3_nt: TGTGCCAGCAGCGTGGACGGAGTATCGATGGGTGGCTACACCTTC
clone_size: .; d_call: .; v_call: TRBV28; j_call: TRBJ1-2; cdr3_aa: CASSFGGTEANYGYTF; cdr3_nt: TGTGCCAGCAGTTTTGGGGGGACGGAAGCTAACTATGGCTACACCTTC
clone_size: .; d_call: TRBD2; v_call: TRBV29-1; j_call: TRBJ2-5; cdr3_aa: CSVGLAGQETQYF; cdr3_nt: TGCAGCGTAGGACTAGCGGGGCAAGAGACCCAGTACTTC
clone_size: .; d_call: TRBD1; v_call: TRBV18; j_call: TRBJ1-1; cdr3_aa: CASSSGTGEGTEAFF; cdr3_nt: TGTGCCAGCTCTTCCGGGACAGGGGAAGGTACTGAAGCTTTCTTT
clone_size: .; d_call: TRBD1; v_call: TRBV10-3; j_call: TRBJ2-3; cdr3_aa: CATRDRRSTDTQYF; cdr3_nt: TGTGCCACCAGGGACAGGCGATCCACAGATACGCAGTATTTT
clone_size: .; d_call: TRBD2; v_call: TRBV5-1; j_call: TRBJ2-5; cdr3_aa: CASSWTSGETQYF; cdr3_nt: TGCGCCAGCAGCTGGACTAGCGGAGAGACCCAGTACTTC
clone_size: .; d_call: TRBD1; v_call: TRBV5-8; j_call: TRBJ1-1; cdr3_aa: CASSLGYKTGGRMNTEAFF; cdr3_nt: TGTGCCAGCAGCTTGGGGTACAAGACAGGGGGCCGGATGAACACTGAAGCTTTCTTT
clone_size: .; d_call: TRBD2; v_call: TRBV3-1/TRBV3-2; j_call: TRBJ2-7; cdr3_aa: CASSQLLAGGTSEQYF; cdr3_nt: TGTGCCAGCAGCCAACTACTAGCGGGAGGGACTAGCGAGCAGTACTTC
clone_size: .; d_call: TRBD2; v_call: TRBV6-6; j_call: TRBJ2-1; cdr3_aa: CASSYSLAAYNEQFF; cdr3_nt: TGTGCCAGCAGTTACTCCCTAGCGGCTTACAATGAGCAGTTCTTC
clone_size: once; d_call: TRBD1; v_call: TRBV24-1; j_call: TRBJ1-2; cdr3_aa: CATSDGTASGGYTF; cdr3_nt: TGTGCCACCAGTGATGGGACAGCGTCAGGTGGCTACACCTTC
clone_size: .; d_call: .; v_call: TRBV19; j_call: TRBJ1-6; cdr3_aa: CASSMAPTRSPLHF; cdr3_nt: TGTGCCAGTAGTATGGCCCCTACTAGGTCACCCCTCCACTTT
clone_size: few; d_call: TRBD1; v_call: TRBV28; j_call: TRBJ2-7; cdr3_aa: CASSLLDRSDF; cdr3_nt: TGTGCCAGCAGTCTCTTGGACAGGTCCGACTTC
clone_size: .; d_call: .; v_call: TRBV18; j_call: TRBJ2-2; cdr3_aa: CASSPDRNTGELFF; cdr3_nt: TGTGCCAGCTCCCCCGACAGGAACACCGGGGAGCTGTTTTTT
clone_size: .; d_call: .; v_call: TRBV3-1/TRBV3-2; j_call: TRBJ2-1; cdr3_aa: CASSRTESEQFF; cdr3_nt: TGTGCCAGCAGTAGAACAGAAAGTGAGCAGTTCTTC
clone_size: .; d_call: TRBD2; v_call: TRBV29-1; j_call: TRBJ2-1; cdr3_aa: CSAEPSGIGYEQFF; cdr3_nt: TGCAGCGCCGAGCCAAGCGGGATTGGGTATGAGCAGTTCTTC
clone_size: few; d_call: .; v_call: TRBV27; j_call: TRBJ2-7; cdr3_aa: CASRLTAGTSYEQYF; cdr3_nt: TGTGCCAGCAGGCTTACGGCAGGAACTTCCTACGAGCAGTACTTC
clone_size: .; d_call: TRBD1; v_call: TRBV6-6; j_call: TRBJ1-1; cdr3_aa: CASRRQGLNTEAFF; cdr3_nt: TGTGCCAGCCGGAGACAGGGATTGAACACTGAAGCTTTCTTT
clone_size: .; d_call: TRBD2; v_call: TRBV5-6; j_call: TRBJ2-3; cdr3_aa: CASDSGGRTDTQYF; cdr3_nt: TGTGCCAGCGATAGCGGGGGGCGCACAGATACGCAGTATTTT
clone_size: .; d_call: TRBD1; v_call: TRBV19; j_call: TRBJ1-2; cdr3_aa: CASIGTGRAGYTF; cdr3_nt: TGTGCCAGTATTGGGACAGGGAGGGCTGGCTACACCTTC
clone_size: .; d_call: .; v_call: TRBV18; j_call: TRBJ1-6; cdr3_aa: CASSPPRSGQMDSPLHF; cdr3_nt: TGTGCCAGCTCACCACCTCGGAGTGGACAGATGGATTCACCCCTCCACTTT
clone_size: .; d_call: .; v_call: TRBV27; j_call: TRBJ1-5; cdr3_aa: CASSFMGDQPQHF; cdr3_nt: TGTGCCAGCAGTTTTATGGGCGACCAGCCCCAGCATTTT
clone_size: .; d_call: TRBD1; v_call: TRBV5-6; j_call: TRBJ1-2; cdr3_aa: CASGQGSFRGYTF; cdr3_nt: TGTGCCAGCGGACAGGGTAGTTTTAGGGGCTACACCTTC
clone_size: .; d_call: .; v_call: TRBV2; j_call: TRBJ1-5; cdr3_aa: CASSEDRFRPQHF; cdr3_nt: TGTGCCAGCAGTGAGGACAGATTCCGGCCCCAGCATTTT
clone_size: .; d_call: .; v_call: TRBV30; j_call: TRBJ1-4; cdr3_aa: CAWIRGAEEKLFF; cdr3_nt: TGTGCCTGGATCCGCGGGGCTGAAGAAAAACTGTTTTTT
clone_size: .; d_call: .; v_call: TRBV10-3; j_call: TRBJ2-1; cdr3_aa: CAISERESSYNEQFF; cdr3_nt: TGTGCCATCAGTGAGAGGGAGAGCTCCTACAATGAGCAGTTCTTC
clone_size: .; d_call: TRBD1; v_call: TRBV5-1; j_call: TRBJ2-5; cdr3_aa: CASSLAGTDQETQYF; cdr3_nt: TGCGCCAGCAGCTTGGCCGGGACAGACCAAGAGACCCAGTACTTC
clone_size: .; d_call: TRBD1; v_call: TRBV20-1; j_call: TRBJ1-1; cdr3_aa: CSAWDSPRAFF; cdr3_nt: TGCAGTGCATGGGACAGCCCGAGGGCTTTCTTT
clone_size: .; d_call: TRBD2; v_call: TRBV2; j_call: TRBJ2-1; cdr3_aa: CASRGLAGVTYNEQFF; cdr3_nt: TGTGCCAGCAGGGGCCTAGCGGGAGTAACCTACAATGAGCAGTTCTTC
clone_size: once; d_call: .; v_call: TRBV19; j_call: TRBJ2-7; cdr3_aa: CASTGIPGEQYF; cdr3_nt: TGTGCCAGTACGGGGATACCTGGGGAGCAGTACTTC
clone_size: .; d_call: .; v_call: TRBV6-5; j_call: TRBJ2-2; cdr3_aa: CASSTRFSGELFF; cdr3_nt: TGTGCCAGCAGTACGAGGTTCTCCGGGGAGCTGTTTTTT